Listed below are T cell receptor beta chains from one sample, sequenced in a study of T cells after yellow fever vaccination. One entry per CDR3 protein results from TCRdb running MiXCR on the 5' RACE reads. The table has about 310,000 distinct CDR3 sequences, more than 3% seen once; the top ten hold 20% to 25%. Sequences were derived from PBMCs, sampled on the day of the yellow fever booster vaccination. These receptors came from a young man who received the YFV17D yellow fever vaccine. Each CDR3 is given with its conserved first and last residue. A D gene is named only where the DNA matches it firmly. Part of the rows lack a size; the others show once, few, many or a class for expanded clones.

v_call	d_call	j_call	clone_size	cdr3_aa	cdr3_nt
TRBV7-2	-	TRBJ1-6	few	CASSLTGMGISPLHF	TGTGCCAGCAGCTTAACGGGGATGGGTATCTCACCCCTCCACTTT
TRBV28	TRBD2	TRBJ2-1	-	CASAGGAGDNNEQFF	TGTGCCAGCGCCGGAGGGGCGGGGGATAACAATGAGCAGTTCTTC
TRBV18	-	TRBJ1-2	few	CASSPDGTNYGYTF	TGTGCCAGCTCACCGGACGGAACTAACTATGGCTACACCTTC
TRBV19	-	TRBJ1-2	many	CASRRYYGYTF	TGTGCCAGTAGGCGTTACTATGGCTACACCTTC
TRBV7-2	-	TRBJ1-5	many	CASSSGVAIGNQPQHF	TGTGCCAGCAGCTCCGGTGTGGCAATAGGCAATCAGCCCCAGCATTTT
TRBV7-9	-	TRBJ2-1	many	CASSLEAGDYSYNEQFF	TGTGCCAGCAGCTTAGAGGCCGGAGACTACTCTTACAATGAGCAGTTCTTC
TRBV19	TRBD2	TRBJ2-2	many	CASSILGGHGELFF	TGTGCCAGTAGTATCCTGGGAGGGCACGGGGAGCTGTTTTTT
TRBV6-2/TRBV6-3	-	TRBJ2-7	few	CASRRRGSLEQYF	TGTGCCAGCAGACGTCGCGGTAGCCTCGAGCAGTACTTC
TRBV4-2	-	TRBJ2-2	many	CASSQNTAAGELFF	TGTGCCAGCAGCCAGAACACCGCGGCCGGGGAGCTGTTTTTT
TRBV5-4	-	TRBJ1-5	many	CASSLDGGFGPQHF	TGTGCCAGCAGCTTGGATGGCGGTTTCGGGCCCCAGCATTTT
TRBV5-1	-	TRBJ1-4	many	CASASSGTAGEKLFF	TGCGCCAGCGCCTCATCGGGGACGGCGGGTGAAAAACTGTTTTTT
TRBV3-1	-	TRBJ2-2	-	CASSQVTAGELFF	TGTGCCAGCAGCCAAGTTACAGCCGGGGAGCTGTTTTTT
TRBV5-1	TRBD1	TRBJ1-1	many	CASSLGTGSMNTEAFF	TGCGCCAGCAGCTTGGGGACAGGGAGCATGAACACTGAAGCTTTCTTT
TRBV20-1	TRBD1	TRBJ1-2	few	CSAPGQNNYGYTF	TGCAGTGCGCCGGGACAGAATAACTATGGCTACACCTTC
TRBV12-3/TRBV12-4	TRBD2	TRBJ2-1	many	CASSHGLAGTNNEQFF	TGTGCCAGCAGTCACGGACTAGCGGGGACGAACAATGAGCAGTTCTTC
TRBV25-1	TRBD1	TRBJ1-2	few	CASSDRTGGDEGYTF	TGTGCCAGCAGCGATCGGACAGGGGGAGATGAAGGCTACACCTTC
TRBV7-2	TRBD1	TRBJ1-4	-	CASSSQTGGEKLFF	TGTGCCAGCAGCTCTCAGACAGGGGGCGAAAAACTGTTTTTT
TRBV11-2	-	TRBJ2-5	many	CASSLTWAQYF	TGTGCCAGCAGCTTGACCTGGGCCCAGTACTTC
TRBV5-8	-	TRBJ2-5	many	CASTLERTQYF	TGTGCCAGCACCCTGGAGAGGACCCAGTACTTC
TRBV5-1	-	TRBJ1-5	few	CASSLGEGRPQHF	TGCGCCAGCAGCTTGGGGGAGGGACGGCCCCAGCATTTT
TRBV20-1	-	TRBJ1-4	-	CSARDSIYPGQPEKLFF	TGCAGTGCAAGAGATAGTATTTATCCTGGACAGCCTGAAAAACTGTTTTTT
TRBV7-2	-	TRBJ1-5	-	CASSSQGPQHF	TGTGCCAGCAGCTCCCAGGGGCCCCAGCATTTT
TRBV5-1	-	TRBJ1-6	many	CASSLRGANHNSPLHF	TGCGCCAGCAGCTTGAGAGGGGCCAATCATAATTCACCCCTCCACTTT
TRBV5-6	TRBD1	TRBJ2-7	few	CASRGRDRGYEQYF	TGTGCCAGCAGAGGACGGGACAGGGGTTACGAGCAGTACTTC
TRBV21-1	-	TRBJ2-5	-	CASSKNKEGAETQYF	TGTGCCAGCAGCAAAAATAAAGAGGGGGCTGAGACCCAGTACTTC
TRBV7-9	-	TRBJ2-3	many	CASSLRDTDTQYF	TGTGCCAGCAGCTTGCGTGACACAGATACGCAGTATTTT
TRBV11-2	TRBD2	TRBJ2-3	many	CASSPSVAGGTDTQYF	TGTGCCAGCAGCCCGTCCGTCGCGGGGGGCACAGATACGCAGTATTTT
TRBV6-1	TRBD1	TRBJ1-5	many	CASAFLSAGTVSNQPQHF	TGTGCCAGCGCATTTCTTTCTGCCGGGACAGTTAGCAATCAGCCCCAGCATTTT
TRBV20-1	-	TRBJ1-1	many	CSAIDKARLNTEAFF	TGCAGTGCCATAGACAAAGCACGTTTGAACACTGAAGCTTTCTTT
TRBV7-6	TRBD1	TRBJ2-7	many	CASSFIFGQGANEQYF	TGTGCCAGCAGCTTCATTTTTGGACAGGGGGCTAACGAGCAGTACTTC
TRBV5-1	-	TRBJ1-1	many	CASSQQTSNTEAFF	TGCGCCAGCAGCCAACAGACTTCGAACACTGAAGCTTTCTTT
TRBV28	-	TRBJ1-3	many	CASSWLKGVGNTIYF	TGTGCCAGCAGTTGGCTAAAAGGGGTCGGAAACACCATATATTTT
TRBV5-1	-	TRBJ2-7	many	CASSLPNREQYF	TGCGCCAGCAGCTTGCCTAACCGCGAGCAGTACTTC
TRBV7-2	-	TRBJ2-1	many	CASSLGVGQFF	TGTGCCAGCAGCTTAGGCGTCGGGCAGTTCTTC
TRBV9	TRBD2	TRBJ2-1	-	CASSVGSSGGLSTNEQFF	TGTGCCAGCAGCGTAGGTTCTAGCGGGGGCCTCTCCACAAATGAGCAGTTCTTC
TRBV7-8	-	TRBJ2-2	many	CASSLAGSTGELFF	TGTGCCAGCAGCTTAGCGGGGTCGACCGGGGAGCTGTTTTTT
TRBV20-1	TRBD1	TRBJ2-3	few	CSAKQGARVDTQYF	TGCAGTGCAAAACAGGGGGCGCGAGTAGATACGCAGTATTTT
TRBV6-5	TRBD1	TRBJ1-2	few	CASSPRGRDYGYTF	TGTGCCAGCAGCCCCAGGGGGAGGGACTATGGCTACACCTTC
TRBV7-2	-	TRBJ1-2	many	CASSRGGALGYGYTF	TGTGCCAGCAGCAGGGGGGGGGCGCTTGGCTATGGCTACACCTTC
TRBV5-6	-	TRBJ2-1	many	CASSPRLSSYNEQFF	TGTGCCAGCAGCCCTAGGTTGAGCTCCTACAATGAGCAGTTCTTC